Listed here are 28 T cell receptor beta chains from one sample, sequenced in a study of a mutant IDH1 vaccine in newly diagnosed glioma. Their antigen targets remain unknown. Specified time point: week 23, last vaccination. A 20-mer mutant IDH1 peptide at 300 ug was injected subcutaneously with topical imiquimod. Repertoires were generated with immunoSEQ multiplex PCR, while TCRdb's copy carries only in-frame clones and drops some. The table includes roughly 40,000 clones, around 93% detected once. The sample in question was PBMCs, obtained from a glioma patient whose treatment included an IDH1 peptide vaccine. These receptors all stem from a middle-aged man with glioma.

The chain uses TRBV2 and TRBJ2-5, with TRBD1 matching 8 bases. The CDR3 is made up of 14 amino acids. Germline V CDR1 and CDR2: SNHLY, FYNNEI. Trimming cost V 4 bases and J 2 bases; bases outside gene matches: 3. The CDR3 DNA reads TGTGCCAGCAGTGCAGGGGGCAGGCAAGAGACCCAGTACTTC. It yields the protein CASSAGGRQETQYF. The complete variable domain, with remaining parts taken from reference TRBV2 and TRBJ2-5, reads EPEVTQTPSHQVTQMGQEVILRCVPISNHLYFYWYRQILGQKVEFLVSFYNNEISEKSEIFDDQFSVERPDGSNFTLKIRSTKLEDSAMYFCASSAGGRQETQYFGPGTRLLVL.

The chain joins TRBV5-3 to TRBJ1-3; D remains ambiguous. TRBV5-3 is known as an ORF, though its function is uncertain. The CDR3 has 16 residues. Trimming removed 5 bases from V and 5 bases from J, with 20 bases in between. The DNA of the CDR3 is TGTGCCAGAAGTTCTGGCCCTGGCGGGGATAGAAACACCATATATTTT. Translation gives CARSSGPGGDRNTIYF.

The chain carries TRBV25-1 and TRBJ2-2, with 7 bases aligning to TRBD2. The germline V gene encodes CDR1 MGHDK and CDR2 SYGVNS. V dropped 8 bases and J dropped 6; count of bases not matched to a gene: 6. The CDR3 length is 13 residues. The CDR3 reads CASGRAGAGELFF. DNA for the CDR3: TGTGCCAGCGGGAGGGCCGGGGCCGGGGAGCTGTTTTTT.

The chain combines TRBV6-6 with TRBJ1-1, with D possibly TRBD1 on 5 matching bases. This CDR3 is 13 amino acids long. Trimming removed 6 bases from V and 7 bases from J, with 15 bases in between. Germline CDR1 is MNHNY and CDR2 is SVGAGI (reference sequence). CDR3 DNA sequence: TGTGCCAGCAGCCGCAGACAGACGGATGAAGCTTTCTTT. Protein sequence: CASSRRQTDEAFF.

The chain links TRBV28 to TRBJ2-2, with a weak D call TRBD2 (6 bases). CDR1 is MDHEN, CDR2 SYDVKM, per germline. This CDR3 region has 23 residues. Deletions cut 4 bases from V and 1 base from J, with 34 bases between. The CDR3 protein is CASSWGSDYQQETDNKNTGELFF. In DNA, the CDR3 is TGTGCCAGCAGTTGGGGCTCGGACTATCAACAGGAGACCGATAATAAGAACACCGGGGAGCTGTTTTTT.

This chain links TRBV30 with TRBJ2-4; no clear D gene. The CDR3 is 14 residues long. Germline V lookup: CDR1 GTSNPN, CDR2 SVGIG (reference sequence). V lost 5 bases, J lost 0 bases, and 11 bases lay in between. The CDR3 reads CAWQFLGAKNIQYF. For the CDR3, the DNA is TGTGCCTGGCAATTTCTAGGAGCCAAAAACATTCAGTACTTC.

This chain connects TRBV4-3 to TRBJ2-3; D is unclear. The length of the CDR3 is 17 residues. Trimming shortened V by 1 base and J by 4 bases, and 18 bases separated the two germline ends. Germline assignment: CDR1 LGHNA and CDR2 YSLEER. CDR3 in amino acids: CASSQGDLGSGADTQYF. Here the CDR3 DNA reads TGCGCCAGCAGCCAAGGGGATTTAGGGTCTGGCGCAGATACGCAGTATTTT.

This rearrangement joins TRBV10-2 to TRBJ2-7, with TRBD1 matching 9 bases. Trimming at V came to 8 bases and at J to 3 bases, leaving 5 bases not matched to a gene. This CDR3 contains 13 residues. Germline V gives CDR1 WSHSY, CDR2 SAAADI. CDR3 residues: CASGGQGRYEQYF. The CDR3 nucleotides are TGCGCCAGCGGGGGACAGGGACGCTACGAGCAGTACTTC.

The rearrangement joins TRBV5-1 to TRBJ2-1; 14 nucleotides align to TRBD2. Trimming took 3 bases from V and 8 from J; bases not matched to a gene: 7. Germline V gene sequence: CDR1 SGHRS, CDR2 YFSETQ. The CDR3 is made up of 16 amino acids. The CDR3 DNA sequence: TGCGCCAGCAGCTCAGAGGGGACTAGCGGGAGAGATGAGCAGTTCTTC. Translated, it gives CASSSEGTSGRDEQFF.

V is TRBV29-1 and J is TRBJ1-1; D remains ambiguous. The CDR3 is made up of 13 amino acids. Germline assignment: CDR1 SQVTM and CDR2 ANQGSEA. V gave up 3 bases and J gave up 0 bases, with 8 bases separating them. The CDR3 nucleotides read TGCAGCGTTGACGCAGGAATGAACACTGAAGCTTTCTTT. Amino acids: CSVDAGMNTEAFF.

This clone has more than one count but fewer than ten. The chain uses TRBV6-5 and TRBJ1-5; tentatively, D is TRBD1 (6 bases). Germline CDR1 MNHEY, CDR2 SVGAGI. V was pared by 5 bases and J by 6 bases, with 11 bases between. The CDR3 length is 13 residues. The CDR3 nucleotides read TGTGCCAGCAGTCAACAGGGTGGTCAGCCCCAGCATTTT. It translates to CASSQQGGQPQHF.

The chain recombines TRBV27 with TRBJ2-5, with D hard to call. Germline CDR1 reads MNHEY; CDR2 reads SMNVEV (reference sequence). The CDR3 totals 11 residues. V was shortened by 2 bases and J by 6 bases, with 4 bases between the two germline ends. CDR3 protein: CASSLGKTQYF. The DNA of the CDR3 is TGTGCCAGCAGTTTAGGAAAGACCCAGTACTTC.

The chain links TRBV6-5 to TRBJ1-2; D perhaps matches TRBD1 (5 bases). The V end was cut by 2 bases, the J end by 3 bases, with 13 bases between. Looked up from germline, CDR1 is MNHEY and CDR2 is SVGAGI. This CDR3 is 15 amino acids long. The CDR3 loop reads CASSYARDEHYGYTF. The CDR3 DNA is TGTGCCAGCAGTTACGCTAGGGACGAACACTATGGCTACACCTTC.

This chain joins TRBV6-5 and TRBJ1-3; 8 bases fit TRBD1. J was trimmed by 4 bases and V by 6 bases; bases with no gene match: 5. The CDR3 has 14 residues. In germline, CDR1 is MNHEY, CDR2 SVGAGI. This CDR3 is CASRYGQGGNTIYF. CDR3 nucleotides: TGTGCCAGCAGATATGGACAGGGAGGAAACACCATATATTTT.

This chain connects TRBV4-1 to TRBJ1-1; a weak D match, TRBD1 (6 bases). Deletions cut 4 bases from V and 4 bases from J, with 16 bases between. The CDR3 runs to 15 residues. Germline V gene sequence: CDR1 MGHRA, CDR2 YSYEKL. This chain's CDR3 is CASSPRGEGGTEAFF. DNA for the CDR3: TGCGCCAGCAGCCCGCGGGGGGAAGGGGGCACTGAAGCTTTCTTT.

The chain joins TRBV4-1 to TRBJ2-4; D is uncertain. Germline V gives CDR1 MGHRA, CDR2 YSYEKL. The CDR3 totals 17 residues. V was pared by 1 base and J by 0 bases, with 13 bases between. The CDR3 DNA reads TGCGCCAGCAGCCAAGTCTATGAGAACCTAGCCAAAAACATTCAGTACTTC. It is translated as CASSQVYENLAKNIQYF.

This clone was found a few times. The chain carries TRBV2 and TRBJ1-4, with D possibly matching TRBD1 (5 bases). CDR3 length: 14 amino acids. Trimming removed 7 bases from V and 8 bases from J, with 17 bases in between. In germline, CDR1 is SNHLY, CDR2 FYNNEI. The CDR3 region has the DNA TGTGCCAGCACCGGGGACGATAGAATGGAAAAACTGTTTTTT. This gives the protein CASTGDDRMEKLFF. Using reference TRBV2 and TRBJ1-4 for the parts outside the CDR3, the full variable domain is EPEVTQTPSHQVTQMGQEVILRCVPISNHLYFYWYRQILGQKVEFLVSFYNNEISEKSEIFDDQFSVERPDGSNFTLKIRSTKLEDSAMYFCASTGDDRMEKLFFGSGTQLSVL.

V and J are TRBV15 and TRBJ1-4; D unresolved. Germline loops: CDR1 LNHNV, CDR2 YYDKDF (reference sequence). With 5 bases removed from V and 0 bases from J, the gap between germline ends came to 13 bases. The CDR3 has 16 amino acids. The CDR3 DNA reads TGTGCCACCAGCCCCTGGTCACGTGCAACTAATGAAAAACTGTTTTTT. Translating it yields CATSPWSRATNEKLFF.

J is TRBJ1-2 and V is TRBV6-5; 7 nucleotides line up with TRBD1. The CDR3 totals 14 residues. Germline V lookup: CDR1 MNHEY, CDR2 SVGAGI. With V trimmed by 7 bases and J by 6 bases, 11 bases remained unmatched. CDR3: CASTPGTGDHGYTF. The DNA for the CDR3 is TGTGCCAGCACTCCCGGAACAGGGGACCATGGCTACACCTTC.

DNA of the CDR3: TGCGCCAGCAGCGCGGGACTAGCGGGGGGAGCGGAGACCCAGTACTTC. Its translation is CASSAGLAGGAETQYF. The chain carries TRBV5-1 and TRBJ2-5; 15 bases map to TRBD2. The CDR3 is 16 residues long. With 4 bases clipped from V and 5 bases from J, the junction kept 6 bases outside the gene matches. Germline CDR1 reads SGHRS; CDR2 reads YFSETQ.

This chain uses TRBV7-9 with TRBJ2-6; TRBD1 agrees at 10 bases. There are 17 residues in the CDR3. Germline CDR1 and CDR2: SEHNR and FQNEAQ (reference sequence). Trimming took 5 bases from V and 3 from J; bases not matched to a gene: 7. The CDR3, as DNA: TGTGCCAGCAGCCTAAAGGGACAGGGGAGTGGGGCCAACGTCCTGACTTTC. This codes for CASSLKGQGSGANVLTF.

J is TRBJ1-2 and V is TRBV6-1, with 9 bases fitting TRBD1. Germline-derived CDR1 and CDR2 are MNHNS and SASEGT. Losses at the gene ends were 0 bases for V and 5 bases for J; bases not matched to a gene: 4. This CDR3 is 15 amino acids long. The CDR3 protein is CASSEATGGRYGYTF. DNA of the CDR3: TGTGCCAGCAGTGAAGCGACAGGGGGGCGATATGGCTACACCTTC.

This clone has just one count. This sequence joins TRBV6-5 and TRBJ2-7; possible D gene TRBD1, 6 bases. Germline CDR1 MNHEY, CDR2 SVGAGI. The CDR3 contains 14 residues. The ends were cut back, 2 bases at V and 3 bases at J, with 11 bases in the middle. CDR3 region: CASSYGQGNYEQYF. In DNA form, the CDR3 reads TGTGCCAGCAGTTACGGGCAGGGGAACTACGAGCAGTACTTC.

The chain carries TRBV19 and TRBJ1-1, with D perhaps TRBD1 (5 bases). This CDR3 contains 14 residues. CDR1 and CDR2 from the germline V gene are LNHDA and SQIVND (reference sequence). The V gene lost 5 bases and the J gene lost 1 base, with 11 bases spanning the gap. This CDR3 reads CASSAGPGNTEAFF. The CDR3 coding sequence is TGTGCCAGTAGTGCGGGACCGGGGAACACTGAAGCTTTCTTT.

This CDR3 is CASSLDTSRGTGELFF. The CDR3 coding sequence is TGTGCCAGCAGCTTAGATACGAGCCGTGGCACCGGGGAGCTGTTTTTT. The chain recombines TRBV11-3 with TRBJ2-2; D is uncertain. Trimming stripped 0 bases from V and 4 bases from J, with 12 bases between. CDR1 SGHNT and CDR2 YENEEA come from the germline V gene. The CDR3 is 16 amino acids. The variable domain in full, completed from reference TRBV11-3 and TRBJ2-2, reads EAGVVQSPRYKIIEKKQPVAFWCNPISGHNTLYWYLQNLGQGPELLIRYENEEAVDDSQLPKDRFSAERLKGVDSTLKIQPAELGDSAVYLCASSLDTSRGTGELFFGEGSRLTVL.

The V gene is TRBV28, the J gene TRBJ1-2; 8 bases are a match to TRBD1. The CDR3 sequence is 16 residues long. The ends lost 4 bases at V and 8 bases at J; junction bases unmatched: 15. CDR1 is MDHEN, CDR2 SYDVKM, per germline. CDR3: CASSSGQGRGIGGYTF. The CDR3 DNA reads as TGTGCCAGCAGTTCCGGACAGGGTCGTGGAATAGGGGGCTACACCTTC.

The chain combines TRBV11-1 with TRBJ2-7, with TRBD1 matching over 9 bases. CDR3 length equals 14 residues. The J segment lost 1 base and the V segment lost 4 bases, leaving 2 bases of the junction unmatched. Germline V gene lookup returns CDR1 SGHAT and CDR2 FQDESV (reference sequence). The CDR3 DNA reads TGTGCCAGCAGCTGGGACAGGGTGTCCTACGAGCAGTACTTC. Translation: CASSWDRVSYEQYF. Full variable domain (remainder filled in from reference TRBV11-1 and TRBJ2-7): EAEVAQSPRYKITEKSQAVAFWCDPISGHATLYWYRQILGQGPELLVQFQDESVVDDSQLPKDRFSAERLKGVDSTLKIQPAELGDSAMYLCASSWDRVSYEQYFGPGTRLTVT.

V and J are TRBV30 and TRBJ2-7; D is unclear. V lost 6 bases and J lost 2, with 17 bases in between. The CDR3 sequence is 14 residues long. CDR1 and CDR2 (germline): GTSNPN, SVGIG (reference sequence). The CDR3 nucleotides read TGTGCCTGCTTACGGCCCGGAACGACCTACGAGCAGTACTTC. It yields the protein CACLRPGTTYEQYF.